This T cell receptor beta chain appears in the sequencing data of a study of early T cells in non-severe SARS-CoV-2 infection. In the study overall: The authors sequenced bulk RNA from unsorted whole blood, leaving chains unpaired. Findings and limits, study-wide: Anti-spike CD8 responses were favored by VDJdb matching, which missed private and CD4 specificities.

Germline-derived CDR1 and CDR2 are WSHSY and SAAADI. V was clipped by 2 bases and J by 4 bases, with 4 bases between them. This CDR3 spans 12 amino acids. Unique molecular identifiers (one per individual cDNA molecule) were attached. TCRdb re-analysed the 5' RACE reads in MiXCR, keeping a single row per CDR3 protein. The sample lists approximately 64,000 distinct CDR3 sequences, 20% to 25% seen once, with 16% in the top ten. As for this clonotype: Antigen specificity is unknown.

The clonotype originates from an adult who was a healthcare worker with PCR-confirmed SARS-CoV-2 infection or an uninfected control (not recorded which). The sample was whole blood, taken at baseline. This chain connects TRBV10-2 to TRBJ2-3, with unresolved D. CDR3 coding DNA: TGCGCCAGCAGTGAGGACGCAGATACGCAGTATTTT. Translated: CASSEDADTQYF.